This is a list of T cell receptor beta chains from one sample in a study of response to subunit inactivated influenza vaccine. One entry per CDR3 protein results from TCRdb running MiXCR on the RT-PCR reads. The sample has under 500,000 distinct CDR3 sequences, 11% seen once; the top ten hold roughly 12%. Sequenced material: PBMCs from blood, taken roughly 48 days after vaccination. The source of these receptors is a man aged 50 to 59 who received an inactivated influenza vaccine. The CDR3 runs from the conserved cysteine through the conserved F or W. D genes are given only for firm matches. Rows give clone size only sometimes, using once, few, many, or a class for an expanded clone.

J,size,V,D,CDR3,DNA
TRBJ2-7,many,TRBV5-1,TRBD1,CASRTGASYEQYF,TGCGCCAGCAGGACAGGGGCATCCTACGAGCAGTACTTC
TRBJ2-2,few,TRBV4-2,.,CASSKGSGDSTGELFF,TGTGCCAGCAGCAAGGGATCCGGGGATAGCACCGGGGAGCTGTTTTTT
TRBJ2-1,few,TRBV20-1,.,CSAREMGGAEYEQFF,TGCAGTGCTAGAGAGATGGGGGGGGCAGAGTATGAGCAGTTCTTC
TRBJ2-1,.,TRBV29-1,TRBD2,CSVVAGVVYNEQFF,TGCAGCGTTGTGGCGGGAGTCGTCTACAATGAGCAGTTCTTC
TRBJ2-3,few,TRBV5-4,TRBD2,CASSLNGLAGEPSTDTQYF,TGTGCCAGCAGCTTGAACGGACTAGCGGGGGAGCCTAGCACAGATACGCAGTATTTT
TRBJ2-5,few,TRBV12-3/TRBV12-4,TRBD2,CASSRLAGGKETQYF,TGTGCCAGCAGTAGACTAGCGGGGGGGAAAGAGACCCAGTACTTC
TRBJ2-7,many,TRBV6-2/TRBV6-3,TRBD1,CASLRGPSSYEQYF,TGTGCCAGCCTAAGGGGGCCGAGCTCCTACGAGCAGTACTTC
TRBJ2-7,many,TRBV29-1,.,CSVANTGSYEQYF,TGCAGCGTTGCTAATACAGGGAGCTACGAGCAGTACTTC
TRBJ2-7,.,TRBV5-1,TRBD1,CASSTTGGYYEQYF,TGCGCCAGCAGCACGACAGGGGGCTATTACGAGCAGTACTTC
TRBJ2-5,few,TRBV24-1,TRBD1,CATSDSPGQGSLYQETQYF,TGTGCCACCAGTGATTCCCCGGGACAGGGGAGCTTGTACCAAGAGACCCAGTACTTC
TRBJ2-3,.,TRBV28,.,CASSLGLPTDTQYF,TGTGCCAGCAGTTTGGGGCTGCCCACAGATACGCAGTATTTT
TRBJ2-1,.,TRBV4-1,TRBD1,CASNQELRTGLIGRSYNEQFF,TGCGCCAGCAACCAAGAGCTACGGACAGGGCTAATTGGACGCTCCTACAATGAGCAGTTCTTC
TRBJ1-6,.,TRBV20-1,.,CSARGSGRLNSPLHF,TGCAGTGCTAGAGGCTCGGGACGGCTTAATTCACCCCTCCACTTT
TRBJ2-7,.,TRBV11-2,.,CASSLSGQLEQYF,TGTGCCAGCAGCTTAAGTGGCCAGCTAGAGCAGTACTTC
TRBJ2-1,many,TRBV7-9,.,CASSLPLRSYNEQFF,TGTGCCAGCAGCTTACCTTTACGCTCCTACAATGAGCAGTTCTTC
TRBJ2-5,many,TRBV5-1,TRBD1,CASSLDRGGETQYF,TGTGCCAGCAGTTTAGACAGGGGAGGAGAGACCCAGTACTTC
TRBJ1-4,many,TRBV6-2/TRBV6-3,.,CASSAPSGPTNEKLFF,TGTGCCAGCAGTGCTCCGTCAGGTCCAACTAATGAAAAACTGTTTTTT
TRBJ1-2,few,TRBV29-1,TRBD1,CSVLTGRYGYTF,TGCAGCGTGTTGACAGGGAGGTATGGCTACACCTTC
TRBJ2-2,many,TRBV12-3/TRBV12-4,.,CASSLFQATGELFF,TGTGCCAGCAGTCTATTTCAGGCCACCGGGGAGCTGTTTTTT
TRBJ1-5,few,TRBV3-1,.,CASSQRMGNQPQHF,TGTGCCAGCAGCCAGCGCATGGGCAATCAGCCCCAGCATTTT
TRBJ2-5,many,TRBV20-1,TRBD2,CSARGTSGSLRETQYF,TGCAGTGCTAGAGGGACTAGCGGGAGTTTGAGGGAGACCCAGTACTTC
TRBJ2-7,many,TRBV5-1,TRBD1,CASSVDRGASYEQYF,TGCGCCAGCAGCGTGGACAGGGGGGCATCTTACGAGCAGTACTTC
TRBJ2-5,.,TRBV28,TRBD2,CASSLGRAFQETQYF,TGTGCCAGCAGTTTAGGGAGGGCATTCCAAGAGACCCAGTACTTC
TRBJ1-3,few,TRBV29-1,.,CSVRDGGNTIYF,TGCAGCGTTCGAGATGGTGGAAACACCATATATTTT
TRBJ2-5,.,TRBV10-3,.,CAISELGKETQYF,TGTGCCATCAGTGAGTTGGGGAAAGAGACCCAGTACTTC
TRBJ1-1,many,TRBV27,.,CASSPTGTYTEAFF,TGTGCCAGCAGTCCGACCGGGACGTACACTGAAGCTTTCTTT
TRBJ2-3,.,TRBV4-2,.,CASSRERRVSTDTQYF,TGTGCCAGCAGCCGAGAGAGACGTGTTAGCACAGATACGCAGTATTTT
TRBJ2-7,many,TRBV27,.,CASSYRGHYEQYF,TGTGCCAGCAGTTATCGGGGTCACTACGAGCAGTACTTC
TRBJ2-7,.,TRBV20-1,TRBD1,CSARSTGERIRYEQYF,TGCAGTGCTAGAAGTACAGGGGAAAGGATTAGGTACGAGCAGTACTTC
TRBJ2-7,few,TRBV6-1,TRBD2,CASSEFRGGEQYF,TGTGCCAGCAGTGAGTTCCGGGGGGGCGAGCAGTACTTC
TRBJ2-4,many,TRBV7-2,.,CASSSRGFQIAKNIQYF,TGTGCCAGCAGCTCCCGGGGATTCCAAATAGCCAAAAACATTCAGTACTTC
TRBJ1-4,.,TRBV20-1,TRBD1,CSARPPWGQGGETLRMTNEKLFF,TGCAGTGCTAGACCTCCCTGGGGACAGGGGGGAGAGACCCTACGGATGACTAATGAAAAACTGTTTTTT
TRBJ1-2,.,TRBV7-2,.,CASSLDIDGYTF,TGTGCCAGCAGCCTGGACATTGATGGCTACACCTTC
TRBJ2-5,.,TRBV3-1,TRBD2,CASSQDLAGGPETQYF,TGTGCCAGCAGCCAAGATCTAGCGGGGGGGCCGGAGACCCAGTACTTC
TRBJ2-5,few,TRBV7-3,TRBD1,CASSHTGGGGETQYF,TGTGCCAGCAGCCACACAGGGGGCGGTGGAGAGACCCAGTACTTC
TRBJ2-5,few,TRBV3-1,.,CASSQITVGQYF,TGTGCCAGCAGCCAAATTACGGTGGGCCAGTACTTC
TRBJ2-2,few,TRBV9,TRBD2,CASSASGVNTGELFF,TGTGCCAGCAGCGCTAGCGGGGTGAACACCGGGGAGCTGTTTTTT
TRBJ1-2,.,TRBV20-1,.,CSASPYMAGYTF,TGCAGTGCTTCCCCTTACATGGCGGGCTACACCTTC
TRBJ1-1,few,TRBV20-1,.,CSARQGDTEAFF,TGCAGTGCTAGGCAGGGAGACACTGAAGCTTTCTTT
TRBJ2-1,.,TRBV9,.,CASSVWGDAYNEQFF,TGTGCCAGCAGCGTCTGGGGGGACGCCTACAATGAGCAGTTCTTC
TRBJ1-2,few,TRBV2,.,CASSEIGQNYGYTF,TGTGCCAGCAGTGAAATTGGGCAGAACTATGGCTACACCTTC
TRBJ2-7,.,TRBV5-1,.,CASSPGGVSYEQYF,TGCGCCAGCAGCCCCGGGGGAGTCTCCTACGAGCAGTACTTC
TRBJ2-1,many,TRBV6-2/TRBV6-3,TRBD1,CASSYSGQGDNEQFF,TGTGCCAGCAGTTACTCTGGGCAGGGGGACAATGAGCAGTTCTTC
TRBJ2-5,many,TRBV20-1,.,CSARPGTETQYF,TGCAGTGCTAGACCGGGGACGGAGACCCAGTACTTC
TRBJ2-6,few,TRBV5-1,.,CASSPGPSGANVLTF,TGCGCCAGCAGCCCGGGACCCTCTGGGGCCAACGTCCTGACTTTC
TRBJ2-1,few,TRBV6-6,.,CASSLSEPYEQFF,TGTGCCAGCAGTTTATCCGAGCCCTATGAGCAGTTCTTC
TRBJ1-1,few,TRBV6-2/TRBV6-3,.,CASSYDGASAEAFF,TGTGCCAGCAGTTATGATGGGGCGAGCGCTGAAGCTTTCTTT
TRBJ2-3,many,TRBV12-3/TRBV12-4,.,CASGSTTSSGTDTQYF,TGTGCCAGCGGATCGACGACTAGTTCCGGAACGGATACGCAGTATTTT
TRBJ1-6,.,TRBV9,.,CASSVRTENSPLHF,TGTGCCAGCAGCGTTCGGACGGAAAATTCACCCCTCCACTTT
TRBJ2-7,many,TRBV7-2,.,CASSLGTVSYEQYF,TGTGCCAGCAGCTTAGGTACAGTCTCCTACGAGCAGTACTTC
TRBJ2-1,many,TRBV5-1,.,CASSLWLEQGRGEQFF,TGCGCCAGCAGCTTGTGGTTGGAACAGGGCAGAGGTGAGCAGTTCTTC
TRBJ2-1,many,TRBV20-1,TRBD2,CSARARVAGGGSYNEQFF,TGCAGTGCTAGAGCGAGAGTTGCGGGAGGGGGGTCCTACAATGAGCAGTTCTTC
TRBJ2-1,few,TRBV11-2,TRBD2,CASSLNVGLAGLYNEQFF,TGTGCCAGCAGCTTAAATGTTGGGCTAGCGGGCCTCTACAATGAGCAGTTCTTC
TRBJ2-3,.,TRBV12-3/TRBV12-4,.,CASSLGRPAQYF,TGTGCCAGCAGTTTAGGACGGCCCGCGCAGTATTTT